This T cell receptor (beta chain) came from a study of blood T cell repertoires in COVID-19. Germline CDR1 is SGHDN and CDR2 is FVKESK. The ends were cut back, 1 base at V and 1 base at J, with 4 bases in the middle. The CDR3 sequence is 14 residues long. Profiled with immunoSEQ multiplex PCR; TCRdb holds only in-frame clones, not every one. The table includes roughly 230,000 clones, approximately 82% detected once. Sequencing was carried out using peripheral blood. This clonotype was sampled from a man aged 40-50 years with active or convalescent COVID-19. The genes are TRBV14 and TRBJ2-2, with D uncertain. DNA for the CDR3: TGTGCCAGCAGCCAAGCCCAGAACACCGGGGAGCTGTTTTTT. Translated, it gives CASSQAQNTGELFF.